These 17 T cell receptor beta chains were all obtained from the same sample, sequenced in a study of long-term antiretroviral therapy in people with HIV. Sequencing used immunoSEQ v3.0 at survey level. TCRdb's copy holds only in-frame clones and misses some; the assay was immunoSEQ multiplex PCR. Of about 29,000 clones detected, 85% to 90% appear once; the ten largest clones hold approximately 4%. The sample was unsorted PBMCs, taken 0.5 years after starting antiretroviral therapy. The receptors were gathered from a woman between 18 and 29 years old with HIV.

This chain connects TRBV11-2 to TRBJ2-1; D call uncertain. The CDR3 runs to 13 residues. V was shortened by 1 base and J by 9 bases, with 10 bases between the two germline ends. CDR1 SGHAT and CDR2 FQNNGV come from the germline V gene. CDR3 residues: CASSLGLYTEQFF. CDR3 nucleotide sequence: TGTGCCAGCAGCTTAGGCCTCTATACTGAGCAGTTCTTC.

The CDR3 here is CAITSTSGMSYNEQFF. CDR3 DNA: TGTGCCATCACCAGCACTAGCGGGATGTCCTACAATGAGCAGTTCTTC. The chain has TRBV10-3 and TRBJ2-1, with 10 bases that match TRBD2. The CDR3 spans 16 residues. The trim removed 7 bases at V and 1 base at J, leaving 7 bases unmatched. Germline lookup yields CDR1 ENHRY and CDR2 SYGVKD.

The chain is built from TRBV19 and TRBJ1-2, with 11 bases identical to TRBD1. Germline-derived CDR1 and CDR2 are LNHDA and SQIVND (reference sequence). The CDR3 consists of 15 residues. Trimming at V came to 4 bases and at J to 3 bases, leaving 4 bases not matched to a gene. Written as DNA, the CDR3 is TGTGCCAGTAGTACCCGGACAGGGGGCGACTATGGCTACACCTTC. Translating it yields CASSTRTGGDYGYTF.

This clone is a singleton in its sample. V is TRBV6-5 and J is TRBJ2-5, with a weak D call TRBD1 (6 bases). The CDR3 is 15 amino acids. CDR1 and CDR2 (germline): MNHEY, SVGAGI. Trimming left V 2 bases short and J 0 bases short, with 10 bases between. CDR3 amino acids: CASSYATGYQETQYF. In DNA form, the CDR3 reads TGTGCCAGCAGTTACGCCACAGGGTACCAAGAGACCCAGTACTTC.

The J gene is TRBJ1-2, the V gene TRBV10-2; D is possibly TRBD1 (5 bases). From germline, CDR1 is WSHSY and CDR2 SAAADI. The CDR3 totals 13 residues. V was shortened by 5 bases and J by 3 bases, with 10 bases between the two germline ends. In nucleotides, the CDR3 is TGCGCCAGCAGTAGCCGGGACCACTATGGCTACACCTTC. It encodes CASSSRDHYGYTF.

The genes are TRBV7-9 and TRBJ2-1; 12 nucleotides line up with TRBD2. Looked up from germline, CDR1 is SEHNR and CDR2 is FQNEAQ (reference sequence). With 2 bases clipped from V and 6 bases from J, the junction kept 5 bases outside the gene matches. The CDR3 is 16 residues long. CDR3 nucleotides: TGTGCCAGCAGCTTAATACGGACTAGCGGGACCAATGAGCAGTTCTTC. Its translation: CASSLIRTSGTNEQFF.

The chain combines TRBV2 with TRBJ1-4, with a tentative D call TRBD1 (6 bases). Germline CDR1 is SNHLY and CDR2 is FYNNEI. This CDR3 has 15 residues. CDR3 bases: TGTGTTCTCAAGAACCCAGGGGCGGGGGATGAAAAACTGTTTTTT. Protein sequence: CVLKNPGAGDEKLFF.

CDR3 amino acids: CASSVGLAGVSDTQYF. CDR3 DNA sequence: TGTGCCAGCAGCGTAGGGCTAGCGGGAGTTTCAGATACGCAGTATTTT. The chain is built from TRBV9 and TRBJ2-3; 10 bases are shared with TRBD2. This CDR3 contains 16 residues. CDR1 and CDR2 (germline): SGDLS, YYNGEE. V lost 0 bases to trimming and J lost 4 bases; unmatched junction nucleotides: 5.

The chain combines TRBV18 with TRBJ2-3, with D possibly being TRBD1 or TRBD2 (5 bases each). The ends were cut back, 3 bases at V and 5 bases at J, with 15 bases in the middle. CDR3 size: 15 residues. The germline CDR1 and CDR2 sequences are KGHSH and LQKENI. CDR3 sequence (DNA): TGTGCCAGCTCACCCGAGGGACCCGCCCGAGATACGCAGTATTTT. This encodes CASSPEGPARDTQYF.

The CDR3: CASIPSGTRYQPQHF. The CDR3 nucleotides read TGTGCCAGCATCCCCTCCGGGACAAGGTACCAGCCCCAGCATTTT. The V gene is TRBV28, the J gene TRBJ1-5, with a weak D call TRBD1 (6 bases). The V gene lost 7 bases and the J gene lost 7 bases, with 20 bases spanning the gap. CDR1 and CDR2 from the germline V gene are MDHEN and SYDVKM. This CDR3 is built from 15 residues.

The rearrangement links TRBV10-3 to TRBJ1-2, with 7 bases lining up with TRBD1. Germline CDR1 is ENHRY and CDR2 is SYGVKD. This CDR3 comprises 14 residues. Trimming removed 2 bases from V and 4 bases from J; junction bases left unmatched: 4. CDR3 coding DNA: TGTGCCATCAGTGAGGACAGGGCAGGCTATGGCTACACCTTC. Its translation: CAISEDRAGYGYTF.

The chain couples TRBV19 to TRBJ2-7; 8 bases are a match to TRBD1. The CDR3 is 15 amino acids. V dropped 5 bases and J dropped 2; count of bases not matched to a gene: 8. Germline V lookup: CDR1 LNHDA, CDR2 SQIVND (reference sequence). CDR3 protein: CASSVSQGGTYEQYF. In DNA form, the CDR3 reads TGTGCCAGTAGTGTCTCACAGGGGGGCACCTACGAGCAGTACTTC.

The CDR3 loop is CASSPGQYSNQPQHF. As DNA, the CDR3 is TGTGCCAGCAGTCCGGGACAGTATAGCAATCAGCCCCAGCATTTT. The chain uses TRBV28 and TRBJ1-5; TRBD1 matches 7 bases. The CDR3 covers 15 residues. The ends lost 5 bases at V and 0 bases at J; junction bases unmatched: 4. Germline V gene sequence: CDR1 MDHEN, CDR2 SYDVKM.

In its sample, this clone was seen a few times. CDR3 amino acids: CASSPTGGVGGELFF. The CDR3 bases are TGTGCCAGCTCACCCACAGGGGGCGTCGGCGGGGAGCTGTTTTTT. This chain uses TRBV18 with TRBJ2-2; 9 bases align to TRBD1. The J segment lost 7 bases and the V segment lost 3 bases, leaving 6 bases of the junction unmatched. Germline V gene data show CDR1 as KGHSH and CDR2 as LQKENI. The CDR3 contains 15 residues.

This chain links TRBV10-3 with TRBJ1-3; 9 bases map to TRBD1. V dropped 11 bases and J dropped 2; count of bases not matched to a gene: 4. The CDR3 consists of 13 residues. Germline V gene sequence: CDR1 ENHRY, CDR2 SYGVKD. CDR3 sequence reads: CAVRTGAGNTIYF. CDR3 coding DNA: TGTGCCGTAAGGACAGGGGCTGGAAACACCATATATTTT.

V and J are TRBV14 and TRBJ2-7; unclear D gene. Germline lookup yields CDR1 SGHDN and CDR2 FVKESK. With 0 bases removed from V and 5 bases from J, the gap between germline ends came to 14 bases. CDR3 length equals 15 residues. The CDR3 bases are TGTGCCAGCAGCCAAGATCAGAGGTTTACCAACGAGCAGTACTTC. Protein sequence: CASSQDQRFTNEQYF.

The V gene is TRBV6-5, the J gene TRBJ1-1; the D gene is possibly TRBD1 (6 bases). The CDR3 contains 11 residues. Looked up from germline, CDR1 is MNHEY and CDR2 is SVGAGI. Trimming removed 6 bases from V and 9 bases from J, with 11 bases in between. The CDR3 DNA follows: TGTGCCAGCAGCACGGACAGACAAGCTTTCTTT. This codes for CASSTDRQAFF.